Listed here are 22 T cell receptor beta chains from one sample, sequenced in a study of shared clonotypes between healthy human individuals. The data were produced by immunoSEQ multiplex PCR, yet TCRdb's version contains in-frame clones alone and is incomplete. The profile shows 2 million to 2.5 million clones, approximately 94% of them singletons. Sequencing was carried out using naive CD4+ T cells sorted from blood. Subset here: CD45RA+ positively selected. The receptors here all came from a young man in good health.

This clone showed up just once. The rearrangement uses TRBV6-1 and TRBJ1-1, with 10 bases lining up with TRBD1. The CDR3 has 15 amino acids. Germline V gene sequence: CDR1 MNHNS, CDR2 SASEGT. J lost 2 bases, V lost 6 bases, and 6 bases had no gene match. CDR3 amino acids: CASRRTGGVNTEAFF. CDR3 DNA: TGTGCCAGCAGGCGGACAGGGGGGGTTAACACTGAAGCTTTCTTT.

The chain combines TRBV5-1 with TRBJ2-3; D may be TRBD2 (5 bases). The germline gives CDR1 SGHRS, CDR2 YFSETQ. Trimming took 4 bases from V and 6 from J, leaving 15 bases between them. CDR3 length equals 14 residues. CDR3: CASSPAPIADTQYF. The DNA of the CDR3 is TGCGCCAGCAGCCCCGCCCCGATAGCGGATACGCAGTATTTT.

This chain links TRBV6-5 with TRBJ1-2, with unresolved D. CDR1 and CDR2 (germline): MNHEY, SVGAGI. Trimming shortened V by 4 bases and J by 6 bases, and 9 bases separated the two germline ends. This CDR3 region has 12 residues. In DNA form, the CDR3 reads TGTGCCAGCAGTTCCCCGGTGGATGGCTACACCTTC. The encoded protein is CASSSPVDGYTF.

This clone was found once. The V call is TRBV5-1, the J call TRBJ2-1; D remains unclear. The CDR3 is 13 residues long. V was pared by 7 bases and J by 5 bases, with 13 bases between. CDR1 is SGHRS and CDR2 is YFSETQ in the germline V gene. The CDR3 protein is CASYRADHNEQFF. The DNA for the CDR3 is TGCGCCAGCTACAGAGCCGACCACAATGAGCAGTTCTTC. Together with reference TRBV5-1 and TRBJ2-1, the CDR3 gives the full variable domain: KAGVTQTPRYLIKTRGQQVTLSCSPISGHRSVSWYQQTPGQGLQFLFEYFSETQRNKGNFPGRFSGRQFSNSRSEMNVSTLELGDSALYLCASYRADHNEQFFGPGTRLTVL.

In its sample, this clone was seen once. Here the CDR3 reads CASSLSGGNNEKLFF. The CDR3 DNA sequence: TGTGCCAGCAGCTTATCTGGAGGGAATAATGAAAAACTGTTTTTT. The V gene is TRBV7-9, the J gene TRBJ1-4; D call uncertain. Germline V gene lookup returns CDR1 SEHNR and CDR2 FQNEAQ (reference sequence). V dropped 2 bases and J dropped 4 bases, with 11 bases sitting between them. This CDR3 spans 15 amino acids.

With regard to this clone: At the DNA level, this CDR3 is encoded by other sequences in the same sample as well. The chain joins TRBV5-4 to TRBJ2-3; 8 bases align to TRBD2. Germline V CDR1 and CDR2: SGHNT, YYREEE (reference sequence). CDR3 size: 16 residues. Trimming removed 2 bases from V and 1 base from J; junction bases left unmatched: 6. CDR3 sequence (DNA): TGTGCCAGCAGCTTAGCACGGGGGGGAGGCACAGATACGCAGTATTTT. It specifies CASSLARGGGTDTQYF.

This rearrangement joins TRBV30 to TRBJ1-5, with D possibly TRBD1 on 6 matching bases. Germline V CDR1 and CDR2: GTSNPN, SVGIG (reference sequence). The CDR3 sequence is 14 residues long. V was clipped by 3 bases and J by 2 bases, with 11 bases between them. CDR3 amino acids: CAWSGQRGNQPQHF. In DNA, the CDR3 is TGTGCCTGGAGCGGACAGAGGGGCAATCAGCCCCAGCATTTT.

CDR3 in DNA: TGTGCCAGCAGCAGAAGCGGGATTTCACCCCTCCACTTT. Translated, it gives CASSRSGISPLHF. The rearrangement links TRBV9 to TRBJ1-6; D remains ambiguous. Trimming cost V 4 bases and J 9 bases, with 11 bases left between them. Germline values: CDR1 SGDLS, CDR2 YYNGEE. The CDR3 totals 13 residues.

The chain links TRBV4-3 to TRBJ2-3, with D perhaps matching TRBD2 (6 bases). The V end was cut by 2 bases, the J end by 2 bases, with 20 bases between. In germline, CDR1 is LGHNA, CDR2 YSLEER. The CDR3 consists of 18 residues. The chain's CDR3 is CASSQNASGSRITDTQYF. For the CDR3, the DNA is TGCGCCAGCAGCCAAAACGCTTCCGGGAGTCGGATCACAGATACGCAGTATTTT.

The gene calls are TRBV9 and TRBJ2-1; 8 bases align to TRBD1. Germline CDR1 reads SGDLS; CDR2 reads YYNGEE. Unmatched junction bases numbered 8, after V lost 2 bases and J lost 7 bases. This CDR3 contains 15 residues. This chain's CDR3 is CASSVGQVGRNEQFF. The CDR3 coding sequence is TGTGCCAGCAGCGTGGGACAGGTGGGACGGAATGAGCAGTTCTTC. Full variable domain (rest looked up from reference TRBV9 and TRBJ2-1): DSGVTQTPKHLITATGQRVTLRCSPRSGDLSVYWYQQSLDQGLQFLIQYYNGEERAKGNILERFSAQQFPDLHSELNLSSLELGDSALYFCASSVGQVGRNEQFFGPGTRLTVL.

This clone was recorded once. The chain links TRBV6-8 to TRBJ2-7; D uncertain. There are 12 residues in the CDR3. V was clipped by 7 bases and J by 3 bases, with 10 bases between them. Germline CDR1 and CDR2: MNHGY and SAAAGT. This chain's CDR3 is CASKKRNYEQYF. The DNA of the CDR3 is TGTGCCAGCAAAAAACGGAACTACGAGCAGTACTTC.

The chain carries TRBV11-2 and TRBJ1-1; TRBD1 might be the D (6 bases). Germline V gene lookup returns CDR1 SGHAT and CDR2 FQNNGV. The CDR3 runs 16 residues. V shed 6 bases and J shed 7 bases, with 24 bases lying between them. The CDR3 protein is CASRKLGGGRPYEAFF. In nucleotides, the CDR3 is TGTGCCAGCAGAAAACTAGGCGGGGGGCGGCCATATGAAGCTTTCTTT.

This chain connects TRBV28 to TRBJ1-1; D unclear. Trimming took off 2 bases at V and 5 bases at J, with 9 bases between the two ends. Germline loops: CDR1 MDHEN, CDR2 SYDVKM. The CDR3 loop spans 13 amino acids. CDR3 sequence: CASSLLLVTEAFF. The DNA of the CDR3 is TGTGCCAGCAGTTTACTCCTCGTAACTGAAGCTTTCTTT.

The rearrangement joins TRBV7-9 to TRBJ2-7; D may be TRBD2 (5 bases). This CDR3 is 14 amino acids long. Germline CDR1 and CDR2: SEHNR and FQNEAQ (reference sequence). The germline V and J ends were trimmed by 1 base and 4 bases, with 11 bases remaining between them. CDR3 region: CASSLVGLQYEQYF. The CDR3 region has the DNA TGTGCCAGCAGCTTAGTAGGACTGCAATACGAGCAGTACTTC.

Points on this clone: At the DNA level, this CDR3 is encoded by other sequences in the same sample as well. The chain links TRBV7-2 to TRBJ2-7, with TRBD1 matching 7 bases. Per germline, CDR1 SGHTA and CDR2 FQGNSA. The V segment lost 1 base and the J segment 3 bases; nucleotides outside the gene matches: 3. CDR3 length: 14 amino acids. The CDR3: CASSLGQGLYEQYF. CDR3 DNA sequence: TGTGCCAGCAGCTTAGGACAGGGCCTCTACGAGCAGTACTTC. Complete variable domain (other parts from reference TRBV7-2 and TRBJ2-7): GAGVSQSPSNKVTEKGKDVELRCDPISGHTALYWYRQSLGQGLEFLIYFQGNSAPDKSGLPSDRFSAERTGGSVSTLTIQRTQQEDSAVYLCASSLGQGLYEQYFGPGTRLTVT.

The rearrangement uses TRBV10-3 and TRBJ2-2; perhaps TRBD1 as D (6 bases). The CDR3 is 15 residues long. The germline CDR1 and CDR2 sequences are ENHRY and SYGVKD. The ends were cut back, 6 bases at V and 6 bases at J, with 17 bases in the middle. CDR3 DNA sequence: TGTGCCATCAGCCCCGGGACAAATGGACCCGGGGAGCTGTTTTTT. Protein product: CAISPGTNGPGELFF.

This chain connects TRBV10-3 to TRBJ1-2; D is ambiguous. From germline, CDR1 is ENHRY and CDR2 SYGVKD. The CDR3 consists of 13 residues. V was cut by 3 bases and J by 8 bases, with 13 bases left in between. For the CDR3, the DNA is TGTGCCATCAGTGATGATTGGGTGGAGGGCTACACCTTC. Protein product: CAISDDWVEGYTF.

This sequence joins TRBV10-1 and TRBJ2-5, with D possibly being TRBD2 (6 bases). This CDR3 is built from 14 residues. Germline CDR1 and CDR2: WNHNN and SYGVQD (reference sequence). Trimming took 6 bases from V and 2 from J, leaving 13 bases between them. The CDR3 region is CASSYVSGQETQYF. CDR3 in DNA: TGCGCCAGCAGCTACGTCAGCGGGCAAGAGACCCAGTACTTC.

This clone was detected a few times. The V call is TRBV10-1, the J call TRBJ2-7; D perhaps matches TRBD2 (5 bases). The CDR3 is 14 residues long. Per the germline V gene, CDR1 is WNHNN and CDR2 is SYGVQD (reference sequence). The ends were cut back, 3 bases at V and 3 bases at J, with 12 bases in the middle. CDR3 loop: CASSDSSKIYEQYF. Written as DNA, the CDR3 is TGCGCCAGCAGTGATTCTAGCAAGATCTACGAGCAGTACTTC.

The chain is built from TRBV5-1 and TRBJ2-7; 8 bases fit TRBD1. Germline CDR1 and CDR2: SGHRS and YFSETQ. This CDR3 is 14 amino acids long. V shed 4 bases and J 5 bases; nucleotides not matched to a gene: 8. CDR3 DNA: TGCGCCAGCAGCGGAGGACAGGGTCGCAACGAGCAGTACTTC. Its translation: CASSGGQGRNEQYF.

Details on this clone: Other DNA sequences in the sample encode the same CDR3. The chain combines TRBV28 with TRBJ2-7, with D uncertain. CDR1 is MDHEN, CDR2 SYDVKM, per germline. CDR3 size: 11 residues. V dropped 5 bases and J dropped 4 bases, with 6 bases sitting between them. CDR3 residues: CASSAKYEQYF. The DNA of the CDR3 is TGTGCCAGCAGTGCTAAGTACGAGCAGTACTTC.

The chain recombines TRBV13 with TRBJ1-2; a possible D gene is TRBD1 (5 bases). V was cut by 5 bases and J by 4 bases, with 11 bases left in between. Germline CDR1 is PRHDT and CDR2 is FYEKMQ (reference sequence). This CDR3 is 13 amino acids long. CDR3 protein: CASSGRVAYGYTF. The CDR3 nucleotides are TGTGCCAGCAGCGGCAGGGTGGCCTATGGCTACACCTTC.